This entry concerns a single T cell receptor (beta chain). Its antigen remains unidentified. These data originate in a study of OX40 agonist ivuxolimab in advanced cancers. Study-level information: Patients were infused with ivuxolimab every 2 weeks at 0.01 to 10 mg/kg. Partial responses were observed in three patients, of whom one had hepatocellular carcinoma and two had cutaneous melanoma. Study-level results: Averaging showed that CD8+ T cells had more expanded clones than CD4+ did.

J was trimmed by 6 bases and V by 5 bases; bases with no gene match: 14. CDR3 length: 17 residues. Germline V gives CDR1 SGHVS, CDR2 FQNEAQ. TCRdb's copy holds only in-frame clones and misses some; the assay was immunoSEQ multiplex PCR. This table holds 50,000 to 65,000 clones, roughly nine tenths found once. This chain uses TRBV7-8 with TRBJ1-5; 9 bases are a match to TRBD1. Here the sequenced sample was CD4+ or CD8+ T cells sorted from blood, taken in a trial of the OX40 agonist ivuxolimab. The source of this sequence is an adult with an advanced solid tumor such as melanoma, head and neck, liver or kidney cancer. The CDR3 here is CASSIRPRDRVVQPQHF. CDR3 DNA: TGTGCCAGCAGCATAAGACCCCGGGACAGGGTGGTTCAGCCCCAGCATTTT.